This T cell receptor beta chain was sequenced during a study of post-analysis software for immune sequencing data. This CDR3 is 14 amino acids long. Germline CDR1 and CDR2: DFQATT and SNEGSKA (reference sequence). V lost 0 bases to trimming and J lost 5 bases, with 13 bases between them. Findings and caveats of the study: With TRBV5-6, TRBV5-1 and TRBV20-1 included, 4 to 6 TRBV segments were more frequent in patients than in controls.

Notes on this clonotype: Antigen: not known.

Every TCR beta cDNA library bore unique molecular identifiers. In TCRdb, the PCR reads were re-called with MiXCR into one record per CDR3 protein. The table includes about half a million distinct CDR3 sequences, about a third detected once. The TCR comes from a girl aged 2-17 years with multiple sclerosis. Material for sequencing was blood. The gene calls are TRBV20-1 and TRBJ2-5, with D perhaps assigned TRBD1 or TRBD2 (5 bases each). The CDR3 is CSAREPGRLETQYF. Here the CDR3 DNA reads TGCAGTGCTAGAGAACCGGGACGTTTGGAGACCCAGTACTTC.